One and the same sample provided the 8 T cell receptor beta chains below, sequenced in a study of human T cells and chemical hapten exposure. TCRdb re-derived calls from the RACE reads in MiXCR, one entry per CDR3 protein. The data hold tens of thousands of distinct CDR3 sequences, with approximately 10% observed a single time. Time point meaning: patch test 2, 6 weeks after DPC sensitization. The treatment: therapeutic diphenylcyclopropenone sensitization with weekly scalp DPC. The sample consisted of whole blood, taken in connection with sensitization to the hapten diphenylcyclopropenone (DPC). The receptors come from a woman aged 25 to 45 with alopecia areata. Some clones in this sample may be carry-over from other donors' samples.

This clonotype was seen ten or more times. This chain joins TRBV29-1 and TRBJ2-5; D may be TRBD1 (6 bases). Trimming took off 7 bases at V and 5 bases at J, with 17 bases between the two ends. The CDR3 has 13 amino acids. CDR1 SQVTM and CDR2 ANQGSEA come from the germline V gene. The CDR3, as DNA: TGCAGCGCCTTAAATACAGGGTTCGAGACCCAGTACTTC. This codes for CSALNTGFETQYF.

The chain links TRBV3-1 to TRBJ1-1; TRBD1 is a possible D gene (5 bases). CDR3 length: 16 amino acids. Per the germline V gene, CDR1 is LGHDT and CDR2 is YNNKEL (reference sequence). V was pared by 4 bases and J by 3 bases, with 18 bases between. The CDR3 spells CASSPHTGPRDTEAFF. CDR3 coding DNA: TGTGCCAGCAGCCCGCATACCGGGCCCAGGGACACTGAAGCTTTCTTT.

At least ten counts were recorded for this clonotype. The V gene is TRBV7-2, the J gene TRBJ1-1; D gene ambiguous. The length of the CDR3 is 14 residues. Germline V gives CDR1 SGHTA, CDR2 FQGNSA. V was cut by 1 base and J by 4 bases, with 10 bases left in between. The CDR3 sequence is CASSLGGSSTEAFF. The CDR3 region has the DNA TGTGCCAGCAGCTTAGGAGGGTCGAGCACTGAAGCTTTCTTT.

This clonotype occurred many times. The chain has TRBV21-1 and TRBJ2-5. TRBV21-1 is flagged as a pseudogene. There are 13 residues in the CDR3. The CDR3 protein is CASIPVSQETQYF. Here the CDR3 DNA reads TGTGCCAGCATCCCAGTGAGCCAAGAGACCCAGTACTTC.

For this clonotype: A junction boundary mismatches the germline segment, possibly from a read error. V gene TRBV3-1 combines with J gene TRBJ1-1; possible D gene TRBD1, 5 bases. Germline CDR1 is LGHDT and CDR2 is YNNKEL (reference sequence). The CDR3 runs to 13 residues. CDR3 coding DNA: TGTGCCAGCAGCCCAGGGATATCCACTGGAGCTTTCTTT. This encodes CASSPGISTGAFF.

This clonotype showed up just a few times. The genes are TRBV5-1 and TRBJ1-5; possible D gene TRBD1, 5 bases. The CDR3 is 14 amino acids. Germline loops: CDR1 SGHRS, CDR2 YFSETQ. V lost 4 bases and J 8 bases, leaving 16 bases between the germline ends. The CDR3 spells CASSPGSITEPQHF. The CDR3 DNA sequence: TGCGCCAGCAGCCCAGGGTCGATTACAGAGCCCCAGCATTTT.

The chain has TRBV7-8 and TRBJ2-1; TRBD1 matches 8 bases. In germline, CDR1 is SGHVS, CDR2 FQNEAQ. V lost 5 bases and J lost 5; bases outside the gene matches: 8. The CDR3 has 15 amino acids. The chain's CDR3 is CASSPGQGRDNEQFF. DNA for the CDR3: TGTGCCAGCAGCCCCGGACAGGGAAGGGACAATGAGCAGTTCTTC.

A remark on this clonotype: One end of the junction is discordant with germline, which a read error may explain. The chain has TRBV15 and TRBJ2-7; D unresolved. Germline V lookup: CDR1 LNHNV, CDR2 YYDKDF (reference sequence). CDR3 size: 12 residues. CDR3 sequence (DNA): TGTGCCACCAGCAGAGGCTACTACGAGCAGTATTTC. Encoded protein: CATSRGYYEQYF.